The 3 T cell receptor beta chains below all came from one sample that was sequenced in a study of identical twins. TCRdb re-analysed the 5' RACE reads in MiXCR, keeping a single row per CDR3 protein. The sample holds over 250,000 distinct CDR3 sequences; more than 8% are singletons and the top ten take 6% to 8.5%. The same specimen was also included in a second study, on yellow fever vaccine responses in identical twins.

Source material: CD8+ T cells sorted from blood. These receptors all come from a woman between 18 and 29 years old in good health.

This clonotype was detected many times. The chain uses TRBV7-9 and TRBJ2-7, with 9 positions matching TRBD1. There are 15 residues in the CDR3. V lost 5 bases, J lost 0 bases, and 5 bases stayed unmatched. Germline loops: CDR1 SEHNR, CDR2 FQNEAQ (reference sequence). For the CDR3, the DNA is TGTGCCAGCAGCCAGGGACAGGGTCACTCCTACGAGCAGTACTTC. This encodes CASSQGQGHSYEQYF.

This clonotype was counted a few times. The gene calls are TRBV7-9 and TRBJ2-7; 8 bases are shared with TRBD1. The germline V gene encodes CDR1 SEHNR and CDR2 FQNEAQ (reference sequence). The V segment lost 5 bases and the J segment 6 bases; nucleotides outside the gene matches: 9. The CDR3 sequence is 14 residues long. CDR3 sequence reads: CASSEDRDHREQYF. CDR3 nucleotide sequence: TGTGCCAGCAGCGAGGACAGGGACCACCGCGAGCAGTACTTC.

In this sample, this clonotype turned up a few times. The chain couples TRBV4-3 to TRBJ2-2; the match to TRBD2 covers 12 bases. The CDR3 is 16 residues long. With V trimmed by 3 bases and J by 4 bases, 3 bases remained unmatched. The germline V gene has CDR1 LGHNA and CDR2 YSLEER. This chain's CDR3 is CASSHGGLAGTGELFF. CDR3 DNA sequence: TGCGCCAGCAGCCACGGGGGACTAGCGGGCACCGGGGAGCTGTTTTTT.